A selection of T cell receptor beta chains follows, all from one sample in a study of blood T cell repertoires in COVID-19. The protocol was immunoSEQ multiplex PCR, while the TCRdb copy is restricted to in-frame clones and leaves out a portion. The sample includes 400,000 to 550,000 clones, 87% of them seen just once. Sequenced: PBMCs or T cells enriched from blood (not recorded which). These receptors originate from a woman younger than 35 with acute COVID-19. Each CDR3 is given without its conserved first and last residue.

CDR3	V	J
ASSLGEYSPKAESQPQH	TRBV7-9	TRBJ1-5
ASSRHPSGNTIY	TRBV6-5	TRBJ1-3
ASRQRGTAYGYT	TRBV28	TRBJ1-2
AGGTGGAGEQY	TRBV6-6	TRBJ2-7
ASHATGGGNTEAF	TRBV19	TRBJ1-1
ASSQDSEMDEQF	TRBV5-1	TRBJ2-1
ASSLWTSFPLASYEQY	TRBV19	TRBJ2-7
ASSFFTGANTGELF	TRBV27	TRBJ2-2
ASSLVGTGFNEQY	TRBV5-4	TRBJ2-7
ATRSDSFYGYT	TRBV15	TRBJ1-2
ASSLAGALYEQY	TRBV7-9	TRBJ2-7
ASSPPGLVYNEQF	TRBV18	TRBJ2-1
ASSLRGSGQTYEQY	TRBV5-1	TRBJ2-7
ASSPQDRASGQPQH	TRBV18	TRBJ1-5
SASGNQPQH	TRBV20-1	TRBJ1-5
AWSSSAGVDPRLNEQF	TRBV30	TRBJ2-1
ASSLRHGDSGNTIY	TRBV11-2	TRBJ1-3
ASSGGQHNTGELF	TRBV9	TRBJ2-2
AISRGSDNSPLH	TRBV10-3	TRBJ1-6
ASSDLQGNGNTIY	TRBV9	TRBJ1-3
ASSVAEGSSYEQY	TRBV9	TRBJ2-7
ASSQGTGGAGEQY	TRBV3-1/TRBV3-2	TRBJ2-7
ASSDGQGSTDTQY	TRBV6-4	TRBJ2-3
ASSLNPGLGPDTQY	TRBV4-1	TRBJ2-3
ASSQGGLYLGNTIY	TRBV14	TRBJ1-3
ASSQQREQY	TRBV6-5	TRBJ2-7
ASSVQGAHGANVLT	TRBV9	TRBJ2-6
ASSGTGDGNTIY	TRBV19	TRBJ1-3
ASSLGGRENTIY	TRBV11-2	TRBJ1-3